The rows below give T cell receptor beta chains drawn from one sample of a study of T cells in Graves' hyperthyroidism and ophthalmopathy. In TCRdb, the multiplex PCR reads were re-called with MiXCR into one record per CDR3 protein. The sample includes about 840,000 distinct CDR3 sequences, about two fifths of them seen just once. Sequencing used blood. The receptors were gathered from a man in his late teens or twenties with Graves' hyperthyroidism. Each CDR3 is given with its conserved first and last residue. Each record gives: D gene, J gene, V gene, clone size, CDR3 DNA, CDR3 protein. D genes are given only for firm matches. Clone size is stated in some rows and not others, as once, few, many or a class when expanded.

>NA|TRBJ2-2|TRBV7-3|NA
TGTGCCAGCAGCCCTCAGGCAGCGGCAAACACCGGGGAGCTGTTTTTT
CASSPQAAANTGELFF
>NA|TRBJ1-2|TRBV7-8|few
TGTGCCAGCAGCTTAGATGCTTACTTACCCGAAGGGACGGCAGCCTATGGCTACACCTTC
CASSLDAYLPEGTAAYGYTF
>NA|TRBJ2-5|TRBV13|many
TGTGCCAGCAGCTTGGACAGCCTCCGGACCCAGTACTTC
CASSLDSLRTQYF
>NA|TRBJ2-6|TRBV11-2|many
TGTGCCAGCAGCTCTCGGGCAGGGACGTCTGGGGCCAACGTCCTGACTTTC
CASSSRAGTSGANVLTF
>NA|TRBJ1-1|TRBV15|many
TGTGCCACCAGCAGGGTGGGGAACACTGAAGCTTTCTTT
CATSRVGNTEAFF
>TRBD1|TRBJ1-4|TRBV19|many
TGTGCCAGTAGTAACCGGGACAGGCTGAATAATGAAAAACTGTTTTTT
CASSNRDRLNNEKLFF
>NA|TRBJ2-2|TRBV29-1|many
TGCAGCGTTCGGGCAGTTAGTGACACCGGGGAGCTGTTTTTT
CSVRAVSDTGELFF
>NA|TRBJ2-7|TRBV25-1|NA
TGTGCCAGCAGTGAATATCGCGACAGCGTCTACGAGCAGTACTTC
CASSEYRDSVYEQYF
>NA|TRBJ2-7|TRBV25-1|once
TGTGCCAGCAGCGTTGATCAGGGCCCCTACGAGCAGTACTTC
CASSVDQGPYEQYF
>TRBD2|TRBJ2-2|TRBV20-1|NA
TGCAGTGCTAGAGGGAGCGGGGAGAACACCGGGGAGCTGTTTTTT
CSARGSGENTGELFF
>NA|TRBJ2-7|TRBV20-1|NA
TGCAGTGCTAGAGAGTTTACGGGGCCGAACGAGCAGTACTTC
CSAREFTGPNEQYF
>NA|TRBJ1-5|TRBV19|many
TGTGCCGGAGGCGTTGATCTCCATCAGCCCCAGCATTTT
CAGGVDLHQPQHF
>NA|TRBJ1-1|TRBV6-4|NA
TGTGCCAGCACCTACACGGGGAGGATGGGCACTGAAGCTTTCTTT
CASTYTGRMGTEAFF
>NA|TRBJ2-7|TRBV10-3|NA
TGTGCCAGCAGTCACGGGATCTTGTACGAGCAGTACTTC
CASSHGILYEQYF
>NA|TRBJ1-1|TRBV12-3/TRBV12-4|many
TGTGCCAGCACCGGGACGGTGAACACTGAAGCTTTCTTT
CASTGTVNTEAFF
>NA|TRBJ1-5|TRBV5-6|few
TGTGCCAGCAGCACAGGTAAAGGAGGGGCAAATCAGCCCCAGCATTTT
CASSTGKGGANQPQHF
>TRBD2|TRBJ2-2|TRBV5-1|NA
TGCGCCAGCAGCTCCGGGACTAGCGGGAGATTCGGGGAGCTGTTTTTT
CASSSGTSGRFGELFF
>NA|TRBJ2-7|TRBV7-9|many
TGTGCCAGCAGCTTCCCCAGGCTGAGCTACTACGAGCAGTACTTC
CASSFPRLSYYEQYF
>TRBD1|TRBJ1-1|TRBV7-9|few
TGTGCCTCCCAGGGGGGGGCCACTGAAGCTTTCTTT
CASQGGATEAFF
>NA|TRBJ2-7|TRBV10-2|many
TGCGCCAGCAGTAGGGGGTACTCCTACGAGCAGTACTTC
CASSRGYSYEQYF
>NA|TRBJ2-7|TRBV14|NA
TGTGCCAGCAGCCACCTACGGGACGAGCAGTACTTC
CASSHLRDEQYF
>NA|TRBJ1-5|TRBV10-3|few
TGTGCCAGCAGTTCTGGGCGGGTCAATCAGCCCCAGCATTTT
CASSSGRVNQPQHF
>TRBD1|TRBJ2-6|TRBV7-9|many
TGTGCCAGCAGCTTGGACAGGGAAGGGGCCAACGTCCTGACTTTC
CASSLDREGANVLTF
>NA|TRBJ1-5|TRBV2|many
TGTGCCAGCACCGGGGGTGAGAGTCAGCCCCAGCATTTT
CASTGGESQPQHF
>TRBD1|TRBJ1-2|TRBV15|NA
TGTGCCACCAGCAGTGAAGGACGACAGGGGGCCTATGGCTACACCTTC
CATSSEGRQGAYGYTF
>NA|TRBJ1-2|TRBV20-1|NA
TGCAGTGCTGGCCTAGGACAGACCTGGCCCGTGGGCGGCTACACCTTC
CSAGLGQTWPVGGYTF
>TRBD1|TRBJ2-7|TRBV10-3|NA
TGTGCCATCAGTGATGAGGACAGGGTCTACGAGCAGTACTTC
CAISDEDRVYEQYF
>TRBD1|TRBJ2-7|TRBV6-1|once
TGTGCCAGCAGTCCCCGGGACAGGCAATACGAGCAGTACTTC
CASSPRDRQYEQYF
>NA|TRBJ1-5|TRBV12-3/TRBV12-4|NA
TGTGCCAGCAGATCCGGGACGGATAATCAGCCCCAGCATTTT
CASRSGTDNQPQHF
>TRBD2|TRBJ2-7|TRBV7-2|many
TGTGCCAGCAGCTTCAGCGGGAGGGTCTACGAGCAGTACTTC
CASSFSGRVYEQYF
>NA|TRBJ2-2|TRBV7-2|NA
TGTGCCAGCAGCTTAGACGCCGCGCTTTCCGGGGAGCTGTTTTTT
CASSLDAALSGELFF
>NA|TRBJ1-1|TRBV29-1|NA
TGCAGCGTTGAAGGGGGCGGGAGGGAAGCTTTCTTT
CSVEGGGREAFF
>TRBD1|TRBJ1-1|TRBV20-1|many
TGCAGTGCTCCAGGGGGGGGGCTGGCTTTCTTT
CSAPGGGLAFF
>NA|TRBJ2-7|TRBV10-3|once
TGTGCCATCAGGGGGACGGACAGTTCCTACGAGCAGTACTTC
CAIRGTDSSYEQYF
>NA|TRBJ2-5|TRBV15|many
TGTGCCACCAGCAGAGTGTCGGCAGGCCAAGAGACCCAGTACTTC
CATSRVSAGQETQYF
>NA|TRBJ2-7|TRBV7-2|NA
TGTGCCAGCTCACCACTTCCGGGTCCCCACGAGCAGTACTTC
CASSPLPGPHEQYF
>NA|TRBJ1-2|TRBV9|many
TGTGCCAGCAGCGCCAGGGAAGACCGCTTTGGCTACACCTTC
CASSAREDRFGYTF
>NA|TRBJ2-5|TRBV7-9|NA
TGTGCCAGCAGCTTAGTAGGGATTGGGAAGACCCAGTACTTC
CASSLVGIGKTQYF
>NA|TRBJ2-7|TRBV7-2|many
TGTGCCAGCAGCTTCGCTTCATCCTACGAGCAGTACTTC
CASSFASSYEQYF
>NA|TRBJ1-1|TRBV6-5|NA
TGTGCCAGCAGTTACGCGGAGGGCACTGAAGCTTTCTTT
CASSYAEGTEAFF
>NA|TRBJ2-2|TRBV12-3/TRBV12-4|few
TGTGCCAGTCCCGTTAGTGGGGAGCTGTTTTTT
CASPVSGELFF
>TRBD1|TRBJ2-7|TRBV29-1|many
TGCAGCGTTGGGACAGGAATCCCCTACGAGCAGTACTTC
CSVGTGIPYEQYF
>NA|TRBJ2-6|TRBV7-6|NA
TGTGCCAGCAGTTACAGGGTAACTGGGGCCAACGTCCTGACTTTC
CASSYRVTGANVLTF